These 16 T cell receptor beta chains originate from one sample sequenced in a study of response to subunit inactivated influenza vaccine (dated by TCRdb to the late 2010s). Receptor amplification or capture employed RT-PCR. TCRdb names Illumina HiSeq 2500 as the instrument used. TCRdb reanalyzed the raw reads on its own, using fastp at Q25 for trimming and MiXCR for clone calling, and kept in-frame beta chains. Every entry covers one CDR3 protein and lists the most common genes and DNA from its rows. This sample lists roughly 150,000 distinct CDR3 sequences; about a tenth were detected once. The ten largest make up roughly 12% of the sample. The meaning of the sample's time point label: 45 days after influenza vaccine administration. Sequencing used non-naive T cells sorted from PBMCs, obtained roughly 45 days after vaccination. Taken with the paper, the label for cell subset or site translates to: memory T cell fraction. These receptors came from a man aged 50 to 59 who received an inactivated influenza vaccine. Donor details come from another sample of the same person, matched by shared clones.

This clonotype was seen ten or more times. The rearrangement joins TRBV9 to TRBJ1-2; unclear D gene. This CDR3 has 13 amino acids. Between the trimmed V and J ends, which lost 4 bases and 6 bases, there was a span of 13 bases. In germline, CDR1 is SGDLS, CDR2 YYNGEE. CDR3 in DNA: TGTGCCAGCAGCCCACCTGGGAATCATGGCTACACCTTC. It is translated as CASSPPGNHGYTF.

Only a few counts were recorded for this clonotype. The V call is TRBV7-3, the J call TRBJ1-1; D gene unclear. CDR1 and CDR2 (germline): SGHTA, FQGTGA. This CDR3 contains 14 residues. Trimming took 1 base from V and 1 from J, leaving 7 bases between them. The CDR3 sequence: CASSLNSKNTEAFF. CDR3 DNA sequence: TGTGCCAGCAGCTTAAATAGCAAGAACACTGAAGCTTTCTTT.

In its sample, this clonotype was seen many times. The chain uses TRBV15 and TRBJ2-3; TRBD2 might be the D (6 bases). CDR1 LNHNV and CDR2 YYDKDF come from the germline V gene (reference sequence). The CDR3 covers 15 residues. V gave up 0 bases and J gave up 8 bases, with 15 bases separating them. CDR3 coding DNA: TGTGCCACCAGCAGAGACAAAGGAGGGTTTAGTACGCAGTATTTT. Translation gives CATSRDKGGFSTQYF.

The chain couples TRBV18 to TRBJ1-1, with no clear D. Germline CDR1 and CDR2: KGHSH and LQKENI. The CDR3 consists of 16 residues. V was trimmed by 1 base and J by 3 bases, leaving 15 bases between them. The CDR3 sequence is CASSPRRRPTDTEAFF. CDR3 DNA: TGTGCCAGCTCACCACGACGTCGGCCCACGGACACTGAAGCTTTCTTT.

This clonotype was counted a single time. For the CDR3, the DNA is TGTGCCAGCAGCTGGGGCCCGACCACAGATACGCAGTATTTT. Amino acids: CASSWGPTTDTQYF. The V gene is TRBV5-6, the J gene TRBJ2-3; maybe TRBD1 (5 bases). CDR1 is SGHDT and CDR2 is YYEEEE in the germline V gene. The V end was cut by 3 bases, the J end by 2 bases, with 10 bases between. CDR3 length: 14 residues.

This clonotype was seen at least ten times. This CDR3 is CATSDLGGKKTGSSADTQYF. CDR3 coding DNA: TGTGCCACCAGTGATTTGGGTGGGAAGAAAACAGGGAGTTCGGCAGATACGCAGTATTTT. The V and J genes are TRBV24-1 and TRBJ2-3; the D gene is possibly TRBD1 (6 bases). Per germline, CDR1 KGHDR and CDR2 SFDVKD. CDR3 length equals 20 residues. Trimming cost V 0 bases and J 4 bases, with 25 bases left between them.

CDR3 protein: CASSPGTGSEQYF. The CDR3 DNA follows: TGTGCCAGCTCACCTGGAACAGGGTCCGAGCAGTACTTC. This chain uses TRBV18 with TRBJ2-7, with D perhaps matching TRBD1 (6 bases). CDR1 and CDR2 (germline): KGHSH, LQKENI. Trimming took 3 bases from V and 6 from J, leaving 12 bases between them. The CDR3 is 13 amino acids.

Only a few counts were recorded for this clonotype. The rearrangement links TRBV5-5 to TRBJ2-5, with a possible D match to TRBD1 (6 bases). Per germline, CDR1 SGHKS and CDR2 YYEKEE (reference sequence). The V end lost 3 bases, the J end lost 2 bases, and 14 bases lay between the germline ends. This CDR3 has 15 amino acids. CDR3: CASSSLGHQQETQYF. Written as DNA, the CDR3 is TGTGCCAGCAGCTCCCTGGGACACCAACAAGAGACCCAGTACTTC.

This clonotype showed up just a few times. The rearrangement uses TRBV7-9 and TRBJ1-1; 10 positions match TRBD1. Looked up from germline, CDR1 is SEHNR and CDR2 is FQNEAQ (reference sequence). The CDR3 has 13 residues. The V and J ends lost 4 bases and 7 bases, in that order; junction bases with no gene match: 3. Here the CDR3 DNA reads TGTGCCAGCAGCTCCGGACAGGGGGGTGAAGCTTTCTTT. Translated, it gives CASSSGQGGEAFF.

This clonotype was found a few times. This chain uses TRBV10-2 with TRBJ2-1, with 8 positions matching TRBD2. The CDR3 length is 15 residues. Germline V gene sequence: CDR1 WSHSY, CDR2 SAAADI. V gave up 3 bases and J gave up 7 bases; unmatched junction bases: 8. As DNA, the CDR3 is TGCGCCAGCAGTGATCCAGCGGGAGAGCGAAATGAGCAGTTCTTC. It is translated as CASSDPAGERNEQFF.

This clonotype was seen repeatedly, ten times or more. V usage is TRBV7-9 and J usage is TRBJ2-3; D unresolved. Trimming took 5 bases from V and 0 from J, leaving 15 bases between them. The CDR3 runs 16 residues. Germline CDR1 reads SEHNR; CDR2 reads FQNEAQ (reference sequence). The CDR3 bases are TGTGCCAGCAGCGGCGGCACGATCTCTAGCACAGATACGCAGTATTTT. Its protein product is CASSGGTISSTDTQYF.

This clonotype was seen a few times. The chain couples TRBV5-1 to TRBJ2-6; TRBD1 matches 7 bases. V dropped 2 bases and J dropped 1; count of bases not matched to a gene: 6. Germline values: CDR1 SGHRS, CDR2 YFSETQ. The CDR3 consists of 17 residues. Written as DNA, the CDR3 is TGCGCCAGCAGCTTAGAGGGGGCGCTTTCTGGGGCCAACGTCCTGACTTTC. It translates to CASSLEGALSGANVLTF.

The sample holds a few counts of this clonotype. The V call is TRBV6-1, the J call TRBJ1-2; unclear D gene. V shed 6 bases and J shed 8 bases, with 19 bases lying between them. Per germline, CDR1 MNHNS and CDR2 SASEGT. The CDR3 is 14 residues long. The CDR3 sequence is CASSTTSNVLGYTF. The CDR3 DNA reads TGTGCCAGCAGCACGACTTCAAACGTGCTAGGCTACACCTTC.

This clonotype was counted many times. The CDR3 coding sequence is TGTGCCAGCAGCCTTACCCCGGGACCGCCGAACACCGGGGAGCTGTTTTTT. It encodes CASSLTPGPPNTGELFF. The chain has TRBV7-2 and TRBJ2-2, with D perhaps assigned TRBD1 or TRBD2 (5 bases each). The CDR3 consists of 17 residues. Trimming removed 5 bases from V and 0 bases from J, with 16 bases in between. Germline loops: CDR1 SGHTA, CDR2 FQGNSA.

The CDR3 DNA reads as TGTGCCAGCAGCCCGGGGACTAGCGGGGTGCAGTACTTC. This translates into CASSPGTSGVQYF. The V gene is TRBV11-2, the J gene TRBJ2-7, with 13 bases lining up with TRBD2. Germline loops: CDR1 SGHAT, CDR2 FQNNGV. After removal of 5 bases from V and 9 bases from J, the junction contained 4 bases not matched to a gene. The CDR3 loop spans 13 amino acids.

The chain's CDR3 is CSAYGGGLTDTQYF. In DNA form, the CDR3 reads TGCAGTGCTTATGGTGGGGGCTTGACAGATACGCAGTATTTT. The chain has TRBV20-1 and TRBJ2-3; D is perhaps TRBD1 (6 bases). Trimming removed 5 bases at V and 3 bases at J, with 15 bases between. This CDR3 contains 14 residues. Per the germline V gene, CDR1 is DFQATT and CDR2 is SNEGSKA (reference sequence).